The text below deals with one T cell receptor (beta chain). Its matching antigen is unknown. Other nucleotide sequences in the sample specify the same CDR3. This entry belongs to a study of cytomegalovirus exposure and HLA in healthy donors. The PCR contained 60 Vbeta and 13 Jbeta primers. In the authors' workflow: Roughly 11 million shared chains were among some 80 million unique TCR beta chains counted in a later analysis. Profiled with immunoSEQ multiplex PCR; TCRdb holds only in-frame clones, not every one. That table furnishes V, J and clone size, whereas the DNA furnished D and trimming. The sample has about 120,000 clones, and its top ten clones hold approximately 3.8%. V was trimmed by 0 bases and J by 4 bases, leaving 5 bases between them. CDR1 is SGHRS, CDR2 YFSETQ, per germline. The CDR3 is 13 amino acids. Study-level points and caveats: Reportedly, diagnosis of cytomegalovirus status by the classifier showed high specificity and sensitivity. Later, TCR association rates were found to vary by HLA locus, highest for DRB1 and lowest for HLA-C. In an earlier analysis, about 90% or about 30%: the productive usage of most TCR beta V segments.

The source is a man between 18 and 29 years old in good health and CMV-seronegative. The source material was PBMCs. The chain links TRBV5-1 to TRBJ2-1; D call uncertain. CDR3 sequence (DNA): TGCGCCAGCAGCTTGGACAGTTACAATGAGCAGTTCTTC. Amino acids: CASSLDSYNEQFF.